This TCR beta chain is drawn from a study of regulatory T cells in long-lasting Graves disease. Looking at the study overall: Less than 3 months of antithyroid drugs had been taken by newly diagnosed Graves' patients. Study outcomes and limitations: Persistent disease showed a preference for TRBV28, TRBJ1-2 and TRBJ2-5.

Regarding time point: newly diagnosed GD, antithyroid drugs for less than 3 months. Extracted RNA from PBMCs served as the source of the TCR library. American Thyroid Association guidelines defined Graves' disease diagnosis. This CDR3 spans 17 amino acids. Germline V CDR1 and CDR2: SEHNR, FQNEAQ (reference sequence). V was clipped by 6 bases and J by 4 bases; unmatched bases: 15. This clonotype was observed a handful of times. What it binds is not known. For TCR beta, libraries came from iRepertoire HTBI primers and Arm-PCR of CDR3 regions. A single record per CDR3 protein comes from TCRdb applying MiXCR to the multiplex PCR reads. This table has more than 300,000 distinct CDR3 sequences, 15% to 18% appearing once.

This TCR was sampled from a female donor with Graves disease. V gene TRBV7-9 combines with J gene TRBJ2-5; 9 bases agree with TRBD1. Sample: peripheral blood mononuclear cells (PBMCs), taken at new diagnosis, from a patient treated with antithyroid drugs. In DNA form, the CDR3 reads TGTGCCAGCAGTCGCACCGTAGGACAGGGGCTACGAGAGACCCAGTACTTC. Translated, it gives CASSRTVGQGLRETQYF.